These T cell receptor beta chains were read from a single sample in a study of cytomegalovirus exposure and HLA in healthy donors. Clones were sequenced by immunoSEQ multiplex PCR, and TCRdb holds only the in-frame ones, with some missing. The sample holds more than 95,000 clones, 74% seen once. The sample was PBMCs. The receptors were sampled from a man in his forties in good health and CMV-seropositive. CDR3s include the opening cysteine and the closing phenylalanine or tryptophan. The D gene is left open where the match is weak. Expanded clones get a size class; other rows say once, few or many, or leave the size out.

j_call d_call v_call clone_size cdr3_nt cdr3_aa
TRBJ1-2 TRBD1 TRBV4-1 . TGCGCCAGCAGCCAGGCACCGGGACAGCAAAACTATGGCTACACCTTC CASSQAPGQQNYGYTF
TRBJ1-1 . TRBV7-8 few TGTGCCAGCAGCTTACAAGTAGGGGTGATGAACACTGAAGCTTTCTTT CASSLQVGVMNTEAFF
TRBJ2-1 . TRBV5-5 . TGTGCCAGCAGCTTGATACAGGATGGGTACAATGAGCAGTTCTTC CASSLIQDGYNEQFF
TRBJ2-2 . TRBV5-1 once TGCGCCAGCAGCTTGGCCGCGAACACCGGGGAGCTGTTTTTT CASSLAANTGELFF
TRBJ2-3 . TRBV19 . TGTGCCAGTAGTATAGCAAGGGGCCAGCTCACAGATACGCAGTATTTT CASSIARGQLTDTQYF
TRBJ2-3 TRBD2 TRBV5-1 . TGCGCCAGCAGTTCAGGACTAGCCACAGATACGCAGTATTTT CASSSGLATDTQYF
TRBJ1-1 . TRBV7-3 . TGTGCCAGCAGCTTACACAGGGCGGCGAACACTGAAGCTTTCTTT CASSLHRAANTEAFF
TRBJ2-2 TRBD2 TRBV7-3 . TGTGCCAGCAGACCTATAGCGGGAGGGAACACCGGGGAGCTGTTTTTT CASRPIAGGNTGELFF
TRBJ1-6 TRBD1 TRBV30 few TGTGCCTGGACTACAAACAGGGGAGGCTATCGGTCACCCCTCCACTTT CAWTTNRGGYRSPLHF
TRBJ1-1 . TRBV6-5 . TGTGCCAGCACCCAGGGGTTTGAAGCTTTCTTT CASTQGFEAFF
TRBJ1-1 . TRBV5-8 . TGTGCCAGCAGGTCCAGTAAGGGGTTTGGTACTGAAGCTTTCTTT CASRSSKGFGTEAFF
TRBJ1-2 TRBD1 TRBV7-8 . TGTGCCAGCAGCCCGGGGACAGGAGGGTCTGGCTACACCTTC CASSPGTGGSGYTF
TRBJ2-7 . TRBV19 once TGTGCCAGTAGTGGTGGGGGCATGGGCGAGCAGTACTTC CASSGGGMGEQYF
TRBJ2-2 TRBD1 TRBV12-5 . TGTGCTAGTGGCCAGGGGACAGGGATGACCGGGGAGCTGTTTTTT CASGQGTGMTGELFF
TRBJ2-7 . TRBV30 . TGTGCCTGGAGTGAGGCAGGGATTGAGCAGTACTTC CAWSEAGIEQYF
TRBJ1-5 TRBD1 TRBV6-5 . TGTGCCAGCAGTGTCAGGGGGCACAATCAGCCCCAGCATTTT CASSVRGHNQPQHF
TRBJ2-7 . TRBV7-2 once TGTGCCAGCAGCTTAGCCTGGAGCAGGGGATACGAGCAGTACTTC CASSLAWSRGYEQYF
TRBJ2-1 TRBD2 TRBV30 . TGTGCCTGGAGTGAGAAGCGGGGGCGCCTCATCAATGAGCAGTTCTTC CAWSEKRGRLINEQFF
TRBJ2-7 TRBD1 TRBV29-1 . TGCAGCGTTGAAGACCCCAGGGGGCGCTACGAGCAGTACTTC CSVEDPRGRYEQYF
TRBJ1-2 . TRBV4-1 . TGCGCCAGCAGCCAAGATAAGGGAACCGCCAGTGGGGAGGGCTACACCTTC CASSQDKGTASGEGYTF
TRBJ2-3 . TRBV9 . TGTGCCAGCAGCGTCAACTACCCAAACACAGATACGCAGTATTTT CASSVNYPNTDTQYF
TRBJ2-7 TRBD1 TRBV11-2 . TGTGCCAGCAGCTTAGGGACAGGGGGATCCTACGAGCAGTACTTC CASSLGTGGSYEQYF
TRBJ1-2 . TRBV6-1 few TGTGCCAGCAGTGAAAGTACGGTCTATGGCTACACCTTC CASSESTVYGYTF
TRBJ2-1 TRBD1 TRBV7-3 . TGTGCCAGCAGCGCGGGACAGGGGATATCCTACAATGAGCAGTTCTTC CASSAGQGISYNEQFF
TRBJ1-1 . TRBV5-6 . TGTGCCAGCAGCTGGGGGCAGAACACTGAAGCTTTCTTT CASSWGQNTEAFF
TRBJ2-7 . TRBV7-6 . TGTGCCAGCAGCATATCTTCGCCGGGACTCGGTCTCAGGGACGAGCAGTACTTC CASSISSPGLGLRDEQYF
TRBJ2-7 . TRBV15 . TGTGCCACCAGCAGGCTTCAGGGGATCGACGAGCAGTACTTC CATSRLQGIDEQYF
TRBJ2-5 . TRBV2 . TGTGCCAGCAGAGCGACTCCGGACAGATTGCGAGAGACCCAGTACTTC CASRATPDRLRETQYF
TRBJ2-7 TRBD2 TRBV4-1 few TGCGCCAGCAGCCAAGGGGGGGGACTAGCGAACTATCCCTACGAGCAGTACTTC CASSQGGGLANYPYEQYF
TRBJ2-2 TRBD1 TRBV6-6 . TGTGCCAGCAAAAGCCCGAAGGGGGCCACCGGGGAGCTGTTTTTT CASKSPKGATGELFF
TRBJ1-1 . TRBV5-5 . TGTGCCAGCAGCTTGAGAACTCTGAACACTGAAGCTTTCTTT CASSLRTLNTEAFF
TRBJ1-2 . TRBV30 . TGTGCCTGGAATTTGAGGGATTACTATGGCTACACCTTC CAWNLRDYYGYTF
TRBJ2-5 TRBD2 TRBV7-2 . TGTGCCAGCAGCTTCGGGACTAGCGGGAGTAGAAAGACCCAGTACTTC CASSFGTSGSRKTQYF
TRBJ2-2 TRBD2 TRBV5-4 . TGTGCCAGCAGCTGGGAGGGTCGCGCGGGAACCGGGGAGCTGTTTTTT CASSWEGRAGTGELFF
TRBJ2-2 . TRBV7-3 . TGTGCCAGCAGCTTATTCGGGGAGAACACCGGGGAGCTGTTTTTT CASSLFGENTGELFF
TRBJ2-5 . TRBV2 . TGTGCCAGCAGTCAGGGGCGAGAGACCCAGTACTTC CASSQGRETQYF
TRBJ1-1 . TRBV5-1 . TGCGCCAGCAGCTTTACGGCCCCGGGCACTGAAGCTTTCTTT CASSFTAPGTEAFF
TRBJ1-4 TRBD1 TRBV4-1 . TGCGCCAGCAGCCAAACCGGGACAGGGAGGACTAATGAAAAACTGTTTTTT CASSQTGTGRTNEKLFF
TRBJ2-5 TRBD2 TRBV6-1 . TGTGCCAGCAGTGACCCGGGACTAGCGGGAGGTGGAGAGACCCAGTACTTC CASSDPGLAGGGETQYF